This T cell receptor beta chain emerged from a study of molecular identifiers for immune sequencing clone quantification. Listed TCR primers and previously described methods were used for bulk TCR libraries. TCRdb analysed the PCR reads with MiXCR anew, one entry per CDR3 protein. The table records about 330,000 distinct CDR3 sequences, roughly 23% of them present only once. This clonotype was detected only a few times. The target antigen is unknown. The study, taken as a whole, reports: Barcode sharing among identical TCR molecules could make large clones appear smaller. In naive cells, under 1% of molecules belonged to clones above 20 RNA copies, against over 99% in effector cells.

J was trimmed by 3 bases and V by 2 bases; bases with no gene match: 5. The germline gives CDR1 SGHRS, CDR2 YFSETQ. This CDR3 is built from 16 residues. The specimen sequenced was naive CD8+ T cells from blood, with Jurkat cell RNA spiked in. Stated subset: FACS-sorted CD8+CD4-CCR7+CD45RA+ naive T cells. V is TRBV5-1 and J is TRBJ2-5; 12 positions match TRBD2. This sequence was found in a human donor in good health. Some libraries in this study had Jurkat cell RNA spiked in. In DNA, the CDR3 is TGCGCCAGCAGCTTACCTAGCGGGGGGGTAGAAGAGACCCAGTACTTC. The encoded protein is CASSLPSGGVEETQYF. The whole variable domain, remainder taken from reference TRBV5-1 and TRBJ2-5, is KAGVTQTPRYLIKTRGQQVTLSCSPISGHRSVSWYQQTPGQGLQFLFEYFSETQRNKGNFPGRFSGRQFSNSRSEMNVSTLELGDSALYLCASSLPSGGVEETQYFGPGTRLLVL.